What follows are 15 T cell receptor beta chains derived from one specimen sequenced in a study of sequential checkpoint blockade in melanoma. Treatment noted: randomized to nivolumab then ipilimumab (arm A) or the reverse (arm B). Sequencing used immunoSEQ multiplex PCR; TCRdb keeps in-frame clones, though not all of them. The data contain roughly 18,000 clones, over 65% of them seen just once; the ten biggest clones take up under 5%. Sequencing used tumor tissue (inferred from file names), obtained from a patient given nivolumab and ipilimumab in sequence. Receptors were obtained from a human donor with melanoma.

The chain links TRBV30 to TRBJ1-1; no reliable D call. The V gene's germline CDR1 is GTSNPN and CDR2 SVGIG (reference sequence). Trimming cost V 0 bases and J 2 bases, with 7 bases left between them. The CDR3 runs 13 residues. The CDR3 nucleotides read TGTGCCTGGAGTGTACTACAAAACACTGAAGCTTTCTTT. Protein: CAWSVLQNTEAFF.

This chain links TRBV19 with TRBJ2-3, with D possibly being TRBD1 (5 bases). The CDR3 loop spans 15 amino acids. The germline V gene has CDR1 LNHDA and CDR2 SQIVND (reference sequence). Trimming took off 5 bases at V and 5 bases at J, with 17 bases between the two ends. CDR3 sequence: CASSPGLGVGDTQYF. CDR3 DNA: TGTGCCAGTAGTCCAGGGCTAGGGGTAGGAGATACGCAGTATTTT.

The chain recombines TRBV6-8 with TRBJ1-5; perhaps TRBD1 as D (6 bases). The V end lost 5 bases, the J end lost 6 bases, and 14 bases lay between the germline ends. Per the germline V gene, CDR1 is MNHGY and CDR2 is SAAAGT. This CDR3 is 14 amino acids long. The CDR3 region is CASSNREGGQPQHF. CDR3 bases: TGTGCCAGCAGTAACAGGGAAGGCGGTCAGCCCCAGCATTTT.

The rearrangement joins TRBV19 to TRBJ1-3; the D is unclear. The CDR3 contains 17 residues. The germline V and J ends were trimmed by 7 bases and 4 bases, with 23 bases remaining between them. Germline V CDR1 and CDR2: LNHDA, SQIVND (reference sequence). The chain's CDR3 is CASTSRHTGFSGNTIYF. CDR3 sequence (DNA): TGTGCCAGTACCTCGAGGCACACGGGCTTTTCGGGAAACACCATATATTTT.

This clone was found a few times. The J gene is TRBJ2-2, the V gene TRBV9, with D unclear. Germline-derived CDR1 and CDR2 are SGDLS and YYNGEE. Trimming took off 5 bases at V and 4 bases at J, with 15 bases between the two ends. This CDR3 spans 15 amino acids. The CDR3 protein is CASSEGQSRTGELFF. For the CDR3, the DNA is TGTGCCAGCAGTGAAGGGCAGTCCCGCACCGGGGAGCTGTTTTTT. Drawing the rest from reference TRBV9 and TRBJ2-2, the complete variable domain is DSGVTQTPKHLITATGQRVTLRCSPRSGDLSVYWYQQSLDQGLQFLIQYYNGEERAKGNILERFSAQQFPDLHSELNLSSLELGDSALYFCASSEGQSRTGELFFGEGSRLTVL.

The chain employs TRBV10-2 and TRBJ1-6; D not resolved. Trimming took off 4 bases at V and 7 bases at J, with 8 bases between the two ends. Germline V lookup: CDR1 WSHSY, CDR2 SAAADI. This CDR3 contains 13 residues. CDR3 in DNA: TGCGCCAGCAGTGGGAGCCTCAATTCACCCCTCCACTTT. Translation: CASSGSLNSPLHF.

V usage is TRBV19 and J usage is TRBJ1-2; 8 bases fit TRBD1. CDR1 is LNHDA, CDR2 SQIVND, per germline (reference sequence). The CDR3 has 16 residues. V dropped 5 bases and J dropped 6; count of bases not matched to a gene: 14. CDR3 nucleotide sequence: TGTGCCAGTAGTCGTGCTCACAGGGGGGGAGTGGATGGCTACACCTTC. Amino acid sequence: CASSRAHRGGVDGYTF.

The chain uses TRBV30 and TRBJ1-5; possibly TRBD1 for D (5 bases). This CDR3 contains 14 residues. The germline V gene has CDR1 GTSNPN and CDR2 SVGIG (reference sequence). The germline V and J ends were trimmed by 0 bases and 4 bases, with 10 bases remaining between them. CDR3: CAWSVHGANQPQHF. The CDR3 coding sequence is TGTGCCTGGAGTGTACATGGGGCTAATCAGCCCCAGCATTTT.

As concerns this clone: Germline and junction disagree at one end, which may indicate a read error. The V call is TRBV6-7, the J call TRBJ2-7; D possibly corresponds to TRBD1 (7 bases). TRBV6-7 carries the ORF label, with uncertain function. The CDR3 runs to 13 residues. The CDR3 region is CAISEEGAGEQYF. For the CDR3, the DNA is TGTGCCATCAGTGAGGAGGGGGCGGGGGAGCAGTACTTC.

This clone was detected only a few times. The genes are TRBV6-7 and TRBJ1-2, with D possibly being TRBD1 (6 bases). TRBV6-7 is reported as an ORF; its role is uncertain. This CDR3 is 13 amino acids long. V lost 5 bases and J 5 bases, leaving 12 bases between the germline ends. The CDR3 here is CASSPGVGYGYTF. CDR3 nucleotide sequence: TGTGCCAGCAGTCCAGGGGTCGGGTATGGCTACACCTTC.

The genes are TRBV30 and TRBJ1-5; maybe TRBD1 (5 bases). The germline CDR1 and CDR2 sequences are GTSNPN and SVGIG (reference sequence). The CDR3 sequence is 13 residues long. V lost 1 base, J lost 9 bases, and 13 bases lay in between. This chain's CDR3 is CAWSEMGTGPQHF. The CDR3 coding sequence is TGTGCCTGGAGTGAGATGGGGACGGGGCCCCAGCATTTT.

The rearrangement joins TRBV6-8 to TRBJ2-7, with 9 bases lining up with TRBD2. V shed 6 bases, J shed 3 bases, and the junction held 21 bases outside the gene matches. There are 19 residues in the CDR3. Germline V gives CDR1 MNHGY, CDR2 SAAAGT. Written as DNA, the CDR3 is TGTGCCAGCAGCCCTACAGTGAGGTCGGCTAGCGGGGTGCTCTACGAGCAGTACTTC. Protein product: CASSPTVRSASGVLYEQYF.

The chain carries TRBV18 and TRBJ2-7; D is unresolved. The germline CDR1 and CDR2 sequences are KGHSH and LQKENI. Trimming removed 2 bases at V and 3 bases at J, with 5 bases between. CDR3 length equals 12 residues. The CDR3 sequence is CASSPNSYEQYF. The CDR3 DNA sequence: TGTGCCAGCTCACCAAACAGCTACGAGCAGTACTTC. Full variable domain (remainder filled in from reference TRBV18 and TRBJ2-7): NAGVMQNPRHLVRRRGQEARLRCSPMKGHSHVYWYRQLPEEGLKFMVYLQKENIIDESGMPKERFSAEFPKEGPSILRIQQVVRGDSAAYFCASSPNSYEQYFGPGTRLTVT.

The genes are TRBV4-1 and TRBJ2-3, with TRBD2 matching over 11 bases. V gave up 0 bases and J gave up 5 bases; unmatched junction bases: 13. This CDR3 spans 19 amino acids. The germline V gene encodes CDR1 MGHRA and CDR2 YSYEKL. The chain's CDR3 is CASSQDLSLLAGVGDTQYF. The CDR3 nucleotides are TGCGCCAGCAGCCAAGATTTGTCCTTACTAGCGGGAGTCGGAGATACGCAGTATTTT.

The chain has TRBV27 and TRBJ2-7; 7 bases fit TRBD1. The junction had 11 bases not matched to a gene; V was cut back by 7 bases and J by 2 bases. CDR3 length equals 15 residues. In germline, CDR1 is MNHEY, CDR2 SMNVEV (reference sequence). The CDR3 DNA sequence: TGTGCCAGCACCTCGCTGGGGGACAGAACCTACGAGCAGTACTTC. This sequence encodes CASTSLGDRTYEQYF.